The table lists the clone carrying this TCR beta chain with a few counts. Antigen unknown. Regarding treatment: oral pan-JAK inhibitor, 5-10 mg twice daily. Sequencing used cDNA as its template, made by extracting RNA and reverse transcribing it. Assay used: immunoSEQ multiplex PCR; TCRdb lists only in-frame clones, some missing. The data contain around 150,000 clones, around 60% of them seen just once; the ten biggest clones take up about 14%. This sample is drawn from a study of CD8+ T cells in alopecia areata. General study results and limits: Both scalp clonality and the expanded CD8+ clones among the top 100 showed a significant decrease with tofacitinib. Patients shared TCRs less clearly than mice did, possibly owing to HLA.

Germline-derived CDR1 and CDR2 are SGHRS and YFSETQ. The CDR3 spans 13 residues. Trimming pared 7 bases from V and 6 bases from J, leaving 17 bases between. The TCR originated in a human donor with alopecia areata. The sequences come from CD4+ T cells sorted from blood, collected at week 24, from a patient treated with tofacitinib. The chain combines TRBV5-1 with TRBJ2-7; TRBD2 might be the D (6 bases). The CDR3 DNA sequence: TGCGCCAGCTCTTCGGGGGTGAGTGTCGAGCAGTACTTC. It yields the protein CASSSGVSVEQYF.